This T cell receptor beta chain was documented in a study of patients and donors after allogeneic stem cell transplantation. The CDR3 is 14 residues long. V was pared by 6 bases and J by 5 bases, with 16 bases between. The germline V gene encodes CDR1 MGHDK and CDR2 SYGVNS. TCRdb itself ran the RT-PCR reads through MiXCR, one entry per CDR3 protein. The sample lists some 960,000 distinct CDR3 sequences; under 20% were seen once. The V and J genes are TRBV25-1 and TRBJ2-5; a weak D match, TRBD1 (7 bases). Sequenced input: blood, either unsorted or a sorted T cell fraction (not recorded which). This TCR derives from a human donor who was either an allogeneic HSCT recipient or a stem cell or donor lymphocyte infusion donor (not recorded which). It is not recorded whose cells these are; they may come from a transplant donor. The CDR3 region is CASSRDSGRETQYF. CDR3 coding DNA: TGTGCCAGCAGCCGGGACAGTGGGAGGGAGACCCAGTACTTC.